These T cell receptor beta chains were read from a single sample in a study of T cells in Graves' hyperthyroidism and ophthalmopathy. MiXCR was run by TCRdb on the multiplex PCR reads, yielding one entry per CDR3 protein. The data contain nearly 750,000 distinct CDR3 sequences, approximately 36% of them seen just once; the ten biggest clones take up approximately 31%. Source material: blood. These receptors were collected from a woman aged 40-49 years with Graves' hyperthyroidism. CDR3s include the opening cysteine and the closing phenylalanine or tryptophan. D genes are given only for firm matches. Clone sizes are given selectively: once, few, many, or a class where the clone is expanded.

NA	TRBJ2-5	TRBV25-1	NA	CASRKNDSGETQYF	TGTGCCAGCCGAAAGAACGACAGTGGAGAGACCCAGTACTTC
many	TRBJ1-5	TRBV19	NA	CASSLGPYSNQPQHF	TGTGCCAGTAGTTTGGGACCTTATAGCAATCAGCCCCAGCATTTT
NA	TRBJ2-5	TRBV12-3/TRBV12-4	NA	CASNWQVQETRYF	TGTGCCAGCAATTGGCAGGTCCAAGAGACCCGGTACTTC
NA	TRBJ2-1	TRBV7-9	NA	CASSLSRSSYNEQFF	TGTGCCAGCAGCTTATCCAGGAGCTCCTACAATGAGCAGTTCTTC
NA	TRBJ1-5	TRBV3-1	NA	CASSQAGQDQPQHF	TGTGCCAGCAGCCAAGCGGGGCAGGATCAGCCCCAGCATTTT
few	TRBJ2-3	TRBV20-1	NA	CSAREGGLTDTQYF	TGCAGTGCTAGAGAGGGTGGGCTGACAGATACGCAGTATTTT
few	TRBJ1-4	TRBV7-3	NA	CASSLTGGVGEKLFF	TGTGCCAGCAGCTTAACGGGGGGAGTAGGTGAAAAACTGTTTTTT
few	TRBJ1-1	TRBV7-2	NA	CASSPSGSLGVAFF	TGTGCCAGCAGCCCAAGCGGCAGCCTGGGGGTGGCTTTCTTT
NA	TRBJ1-5	TRBV6-5	NA	CASSYLAGNPSRGQPQHF	TGTGCCAGCAGTTACTTAGCAGGTAATCCCAGCAGGGGTCAGCCCCAGCATTTT
NA	TRBJ2-2	TRBV3-1	NA	CASSQFGGLTGELFF	TGTGCCAGCAGCCAATTTGGGGGCTTGACCGGGGAGCTGTTTTTT
NA	TRBJ2-7	TRBV18	NA	CASSPGADYEQYF	TGTGCCAGCTCACCAGGGGCAGACTACGAGCAGTACTTC
NA	TRBJ2-2	TRBV19	NA	CASSINKDGELPF	TGTGCCAGTAGTATTAACAAGGACGGGGAGCTGCCTTTT
many	TRBJ2-7	TRBV20-1	NA	CSASGGSYEQYF	TGCAGTGCTAGTGGGGGCAGCTACGAGCAGTACTTC
many	TRBJ1-1	TRBV12-3/TRBV12-4	NA	CASSLLVNTEAFF	TGTGCCAGCAGCTTATTGGTGAACACTGAAGCTTTCTTT
NA	TRBJ2-5	TRBV10-3	NA	CAISELGRGNQPQYF	TGTGCCATCAGTGAGTTAGGCAGGGGTAATCAGCCCCAGTACTTC
once	TRBJ2-5	TRBV7-8	NA	CASSLGGGYQETQHF	TGTGCAAGCAGCTTGGGCGGTGGGTACCAAGAGACCCAGCACTTC
NA	TRBJ2-5	TRBV24-1	TRBD2	CASSPGTRETQYF	TGTGCCAGCTCACCCGGGACTAGAGAGACCCAGTACTTC
NA	TRBJ2-7	TRBV6-2/TRBV6-3	NA	CASSEVETYEQYF	TGTGCCAGCAGTGAAGTGGAAACCTACGAGCAGTACTTC
many	TRBJ2-5	TRBV7-8	TRBD2	CASSLSLAGVIETQYF	TGTGCCAGCAGCTTAAGCCTAGCGGGAGTTATAGAGACCCAGTACTTC
NA	TRBJ2-7	TRBV19	NA	CASSGDPPYEQYF	TGTGCCAGTAGTGGCGACCCCCCCTACGAGCAGTACTTC
many	TRBJ1-4	TRBV20-1	TRBD1	CSARGEGALEKLFF	TGCAGTGCTAGAGGAGAGGGGGCCTTAGAAAAACTGTTTTTT
many	TRBJ2-5	TRBV2	NA	CASSDGETQYF	TGTGCCAGCAGTGATGGAGAGACCCAGTACTTC
many	TRBJ1-2	TRBV12-3/TRBV12-4	NA	CASTAGTVSYGYTF	TGTGCCAGCACTGCCGGGACGGTGAGCTATGGCTACACCTTC
many	TRBJ2-7	TRBV7-7	TRBD1	CASSIGQGGSYEQYF	TGTGCTAGCAGCATCGGACAGGGTGGATCCTACGAGCAGTACTTC
NA	TRBJ1-6	TRBV25-1	NA	CASSGGSSSPLHF	TGTGCCAGCAGTGGGGGCAGCAGTTCACCCCTCCACTTT
many	TRBJ2-2	TRBV7-6	NA	CASSTRLNNTGELFF	TGTGCCAGCAGCACAAGACTCAATAACACCGGGGAGCTGTTTTTT
many	TRBJ1-6	TRBV7-2	NA	CASSLQGPPNSPLHF	TGTGCCAGCAGCTTGCAGGGACCGCCCAATTCACCCCTCCACTTT
few	TRBJ1-1	TRBV9	NA	CASSVGDIRDRGTEAFF	TGTGCCAGCAGCGTGGGGGACATTAGAGATCGCGGCACTGAAGCTTTCTTT
NA	TRBJ2-1	TRBV19	TRBD1	CASDDRGGNEQFF	TGTGCCAGTGACGACAGGGGAGGCAATGAGCAGTTCTTC
NA	TRBJ1-2	TRBV28	NA	CASSLPGAIYGYTF	TGTGCCAGCAGTTTACCAGGAGCCATTTATGGCTACACCTTC
NA	TRBJ1-2	TRBV4-3	NA	CASSQGLTNYGYTF	TGCGCCAGCAGCCAAGGTTTAACTAACTATGGCTACACCTTC
few	TRBJ2-6	TRBV9	NA	CASMSGHHSGANVLTF	TGTGCCAGCATGAGCGGACACCACTCTGGGGCCAACGTCCTGACTTTC
many	TRBJ1-1	TRBV7-9	NA	CASSKTGLAFF	TGTGCCAGCAGCAAGACAGGTTTGGCTTTCTTT
NA	TRBJ1-2	TRBV12-3/TRBV12-4	NA	CASSLTGELGDGYTF	TGTGCCAGCAGTTTAACTGGGGAGTTAGGTGACGGCTACACCTTC
many	TRBJ1-5	TRBV12-3/TRBV12-4	TRBD1	CASSPGQGRQPQHF	TGTGCCAGCAGCCCGGGACAGGGACGACAGCCCCAGCATTTT
many	TRBJ2-5	TRBV20-1	NA	CSARSGVETQYF	TGCAGTGCTAGATCAGGGGTTGAGACCCAGTACTTC
many	TRBJ2-7	TRBV7-2	NA	CASSTGLTYYEQYF	TGTGCCAGCAGCACGGGACTGACCTACTACGAGCAGTACTTC
few	TRBJ1-2	TRBV7-9	NA	CASSQGNNYGYTF	TGTGCCAGCAGCCAGGGGAATAACTATGGCTACACCTTC
NA	TRBJ1-6	TRBV2	NA	CASSLSSTAYNSPLHF	TGTGCCAGCAGTTTATCGTCGACCGCCTATAATTCACCCCTCCACTTT
many	TRBJ1-3	TRBV20-1	NA	CSARDPYYSGNTIYF	TGCAGTGCTAGAGATCCATACTACTCTGGAAACACCATATATTTT
NA	TRBJ1-2	TRBV6-2/TRBV6-3	NA	CASSIRAQADGYTF	TGTGCCAGCAGTATCCGGGCCCAGGCGGATGGCTACACCTTC
few	TRBJ2-2	TRBV6-5	TRBD2	CASSFSGGPGELFF	TGTGCCAGCAGTTTTAGCGGGGGGCCCGGGGAGCTGTTTTTT